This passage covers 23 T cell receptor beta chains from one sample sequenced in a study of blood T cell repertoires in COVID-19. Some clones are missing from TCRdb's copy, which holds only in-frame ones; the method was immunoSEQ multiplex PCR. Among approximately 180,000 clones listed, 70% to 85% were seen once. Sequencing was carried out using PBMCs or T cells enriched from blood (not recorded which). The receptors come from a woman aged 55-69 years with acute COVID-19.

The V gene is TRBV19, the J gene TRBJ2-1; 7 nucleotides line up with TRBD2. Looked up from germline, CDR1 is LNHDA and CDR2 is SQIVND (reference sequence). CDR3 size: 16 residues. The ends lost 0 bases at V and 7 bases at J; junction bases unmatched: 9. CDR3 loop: CASSIDRLAVGNEQFF. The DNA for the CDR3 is TGTGCCAGTAGTATAGATAGGCTAGCGGTGGGGAATGAGCAGTTCTTC.

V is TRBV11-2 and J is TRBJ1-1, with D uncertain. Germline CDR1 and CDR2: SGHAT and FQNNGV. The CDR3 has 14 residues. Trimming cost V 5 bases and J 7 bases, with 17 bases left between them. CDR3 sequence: CASSTPTSGGEAFF. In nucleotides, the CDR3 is TGTGCCAGCAGCACCCCAACAAGCGGTGGTGAAGCTTTCTTT.

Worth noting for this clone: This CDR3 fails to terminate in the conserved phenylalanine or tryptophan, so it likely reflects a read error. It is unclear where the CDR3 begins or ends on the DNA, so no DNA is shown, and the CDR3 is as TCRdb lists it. The CDR3 loop is CASSQVLILGG. The genes are TRBV3-1 (or the pseudogene TRBV3-2) and TRBJ1-2; the DNA was not compared with TRBD1, the D call given in the table. Germline CDR1 reads LGHDT; CDR2 reads YNNKEL (reference sequence). The CDR3 contains 11 residues when both ends are counted.

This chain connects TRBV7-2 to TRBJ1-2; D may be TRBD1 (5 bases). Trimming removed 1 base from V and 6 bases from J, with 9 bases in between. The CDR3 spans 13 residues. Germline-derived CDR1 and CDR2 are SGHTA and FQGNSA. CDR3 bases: TGTGCCAGCAGCTTAGGTGGGGCCCATGGCTACACCTTC. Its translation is CASSLGGAHGYTF.

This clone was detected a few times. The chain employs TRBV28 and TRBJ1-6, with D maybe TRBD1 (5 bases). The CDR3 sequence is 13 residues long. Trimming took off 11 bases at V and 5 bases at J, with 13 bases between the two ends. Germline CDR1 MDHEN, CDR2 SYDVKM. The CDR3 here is CAAQEGNNSPLHF. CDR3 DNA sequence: TGTGCCGCCCAGGAGGGGAATAATTCACCCCTCCACTTT.

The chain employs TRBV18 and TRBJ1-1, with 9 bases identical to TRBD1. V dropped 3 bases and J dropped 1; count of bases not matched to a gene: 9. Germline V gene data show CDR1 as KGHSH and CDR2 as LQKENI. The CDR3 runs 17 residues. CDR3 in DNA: TGTGCCAGCTCACCCTCCGCGGGACAGGGTGGGAACACTGAAGCTTTCTTT. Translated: CASSPSAGQGGNTEAFF.

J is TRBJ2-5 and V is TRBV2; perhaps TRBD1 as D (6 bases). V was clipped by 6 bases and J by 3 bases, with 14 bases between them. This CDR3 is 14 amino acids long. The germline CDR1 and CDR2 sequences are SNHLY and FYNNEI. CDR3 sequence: CASRTGDKKETQYF. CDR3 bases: TGTGCCAGCAGGACAGGCGATAAGAAAGAGACCCAGTACTTC.

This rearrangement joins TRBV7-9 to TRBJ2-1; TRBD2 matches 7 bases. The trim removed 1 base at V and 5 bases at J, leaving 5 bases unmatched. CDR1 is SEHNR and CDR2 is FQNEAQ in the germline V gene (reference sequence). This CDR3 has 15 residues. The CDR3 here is CASSLGGLSDNEQFF. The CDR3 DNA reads TGTGCCAGCAGCTTAGGGGGACTATCGGACAATGAGCAGTTCTTC.

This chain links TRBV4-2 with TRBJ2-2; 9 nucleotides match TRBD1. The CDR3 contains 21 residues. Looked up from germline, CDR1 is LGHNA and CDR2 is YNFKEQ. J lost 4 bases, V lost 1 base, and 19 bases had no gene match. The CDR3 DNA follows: TGTGCCAGCAGCCAAGTTACAGGGGGCCCAGGGTTTCTGTTTATCACCGGGGAGCTGTTTTTT. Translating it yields CASSQVTGGPGFLFITGELFF.

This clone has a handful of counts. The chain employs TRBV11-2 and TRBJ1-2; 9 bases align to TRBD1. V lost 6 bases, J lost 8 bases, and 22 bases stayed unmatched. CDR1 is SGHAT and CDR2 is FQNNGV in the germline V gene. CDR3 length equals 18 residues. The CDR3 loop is CASRRGRGQGDLPRGYTF. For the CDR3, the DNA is TGTGCCAGCAGGAGGGGTCGGGGACAGGGAGATTTACCTAGGGGCTACACCTTC.

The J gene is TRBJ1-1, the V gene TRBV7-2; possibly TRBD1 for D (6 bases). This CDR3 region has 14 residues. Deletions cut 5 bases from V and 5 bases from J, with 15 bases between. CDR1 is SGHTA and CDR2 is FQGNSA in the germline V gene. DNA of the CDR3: TGTGCCAGCAGCATACAGGGCGAAGGGACTGAAGCTTTCTTT. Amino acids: CASSIQGEGTEAFF.

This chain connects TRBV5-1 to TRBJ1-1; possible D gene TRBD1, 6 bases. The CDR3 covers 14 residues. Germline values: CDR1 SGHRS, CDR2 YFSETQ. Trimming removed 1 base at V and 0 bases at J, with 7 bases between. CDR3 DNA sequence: TGCGCCAGCAGCTTGTGGGACATGAACACTGAAGCTTTCTTT. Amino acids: CASSLWDMNTEAFF.

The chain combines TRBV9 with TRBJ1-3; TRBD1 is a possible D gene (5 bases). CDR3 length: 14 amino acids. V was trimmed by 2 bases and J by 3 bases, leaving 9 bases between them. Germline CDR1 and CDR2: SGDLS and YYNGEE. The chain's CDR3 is CASSVGGIGNTIYF. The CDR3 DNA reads TGTGCCAGCAGCGTGGGGGGTATTGGAAACACCATATATTTT.

The CDR3 coding sequence is TGTGCCAGCAGCTCGGACAGGGGGGTGCCCAAAAACATTCAGTACTTC. It specifies CASSSDRGVPKNIQYF. The genes are TRBV13 and TRBJ2-4, with 10 bases fitting TRBD1. Germline trimming cut 4 bases from V and 2 bases from J; bases unmatched to any gene: 5. This CDR3 has 16 amino acids. The germline gives CDR1 PRHDT, CDR2 FYEKMQ (reference sequence). The full variable domain, rest sourced from reference TRBV13 and TRBJ2-4, is AAGVIQSPRHLIKEKRETATLKCYPIPRHDTVYWYQQGPGQDPQFLISFYEKMQSDKGSIPDRFSAQQFSDYHSELNMSSLELGDSALYFCASSSDRGVPKNIQYFGAGTRLSVL.

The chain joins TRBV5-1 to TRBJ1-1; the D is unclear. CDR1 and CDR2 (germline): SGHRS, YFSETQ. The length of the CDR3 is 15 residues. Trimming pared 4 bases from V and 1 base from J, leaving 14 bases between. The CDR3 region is CASSPLPVANTEAFF. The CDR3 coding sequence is TGCGCCAGCAGCCCACTCCCGGTAGCGAACACTGAAGCTTTCTTT. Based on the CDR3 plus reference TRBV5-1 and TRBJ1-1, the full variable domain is KAGVTQTPRYLIKTRGQQVTLSCSPISGHRSVSWYQQTPGQGLQFLFEYFSETQRNKGNFPGRFSGRQFSNSRSEMNVSTLELGDSALYLCASSPLPVANTEAFFGQGTRLTVV.

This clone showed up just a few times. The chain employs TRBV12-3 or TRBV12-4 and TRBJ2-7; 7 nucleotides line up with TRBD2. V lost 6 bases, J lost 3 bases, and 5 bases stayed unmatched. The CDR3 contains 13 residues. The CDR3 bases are TGTGCCAGCAGCCGTGGGAGGGTCTACGAGCAGTACTTC. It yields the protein CASSRGRVYEQYF.

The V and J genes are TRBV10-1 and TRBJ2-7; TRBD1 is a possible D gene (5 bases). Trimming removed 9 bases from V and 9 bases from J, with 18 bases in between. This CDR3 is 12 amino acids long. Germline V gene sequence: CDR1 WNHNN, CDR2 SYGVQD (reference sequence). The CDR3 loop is CASQSAGPSQYV. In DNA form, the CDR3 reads TGCGCCAGTCAATCCGCAGGGCCGTCGCAGTACGTC.

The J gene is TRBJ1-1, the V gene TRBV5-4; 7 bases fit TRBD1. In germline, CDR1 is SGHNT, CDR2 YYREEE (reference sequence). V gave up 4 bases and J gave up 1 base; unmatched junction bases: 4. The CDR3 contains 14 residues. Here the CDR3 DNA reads TGTGCCAGCAGCCCCAACAGGGGGAACACTGAAGCTTTCTTT. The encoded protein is CASSPNRGNTEAFF.

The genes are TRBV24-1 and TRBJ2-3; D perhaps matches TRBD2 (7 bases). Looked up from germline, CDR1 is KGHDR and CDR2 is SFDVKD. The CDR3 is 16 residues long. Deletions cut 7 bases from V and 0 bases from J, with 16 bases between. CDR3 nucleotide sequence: TGTGCCACCAGGGGGGGGCTTAGGGGCAGCACAGATACGCAGTATTTT. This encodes CATRGGLRGSTDTQYF.

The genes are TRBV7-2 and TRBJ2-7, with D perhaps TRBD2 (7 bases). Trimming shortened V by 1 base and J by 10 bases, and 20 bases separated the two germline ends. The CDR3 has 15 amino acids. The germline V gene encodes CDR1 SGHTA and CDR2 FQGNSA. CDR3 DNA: TGTGCCAGCAGCTTAGGGGGGGGCTTGGGAAGGGCTCAGTACTTC. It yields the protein CASSLGGGLGRAQYF.

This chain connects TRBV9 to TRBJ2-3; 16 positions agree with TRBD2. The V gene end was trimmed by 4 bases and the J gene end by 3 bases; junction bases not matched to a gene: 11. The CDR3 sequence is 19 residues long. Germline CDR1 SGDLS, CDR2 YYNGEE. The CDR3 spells CASSSYSGTSGRVTDTQYF. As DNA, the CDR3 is TGTGCCAGCAGCTCTTACTCCGGGACTAGCGGGAGGGTTACAGATACGCAGTATTTT.

CDR3 DNA sequence: TGTGCCAGCAGGTCGACTAGCGGGAGTAGGTACGAGCAGTACTTC. It yields the protein CASRSTSGSRYEQYF. The rearrangement joins TRBV11-2 to TRBJ2-7; 12 bases are shared with TRBD2. The J segment lost 4 bases and the V segment lost 6 bases, leaving 7 bases of the junction unmatched. Germline CDR1 and CDR2: SGHAT and FQNNGV. The CDR3 sequence is 15 residues long.

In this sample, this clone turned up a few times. The DNA for the CDR3 is TGTGCCAGCAGTGTGGGACAACTGCGCCCTACTAGCGAGCAGTACTTC. Its protein is CASSVGQLRPTSEQYF. The rearrangement uses TRBV2 and TRBJ2-7; the D gene is possibly TRBD1 (6 bases). V was cut by 4 bases and J by 6 bases, with 22 bases left in between. Germline CDR1 SNHLY, CDR2 FYNNEI. This CDR3 comprises 16 residues. Full variable domain (rest looked up from reference TRBV2 and TRBJ2-7): EPEVTQTPSHQVTQMGQEVILRCVPISNHLYFYWYRQILGQKVEFLVSFYNNEISEKSEIFDDQFSVERPDGSNFTLKIRSTKLEDSAMYFCASSVGQLRPTSEQYFGPGTRLTVT.